The 14 T cell receptor beta chains reported below all come from one sample, sequenced in a study of monozygotic twins with inflammatory bowel disease (dated by TCRdb to between 2018 and 2021). The method behind the library was 5' RACE. For sequencing, an Illumina HiSeq 2500 was employed. Following TCRdb reprocessing, every CDR3 protein sequence forms one entry, and DNA is not provided. This specimen's table enumerates about 160,000 distinct CDR3 sequences. The leading ten clones occupy more than 2.5% of the sample. Source material: blood. The receptor set was obtained from a human donor with ulcerative colitis or Crohn's disease, or a healthy co-twin of an affected twin (not recorded which).

The V and J genes are TRBV27 and TRBJ1-2; TCRdb gives TRBD1 as the D gene, but with no DNA this cannot be confirmed. This CDR3 comprises 15 residues. Germline V gene lookup returns CDR1 MNHEY and CDR2 SMNVEV (reference sequence). CDR3 sequence: CASSSGQGLNYGYAF.

This chain links TRBV14 with TRBJ2-1; no DNA is available, so the TRBD2 call from TCRdb remains unchecked. Looked up from germline, CDR1 is SGHDN and CDR2 is FVKESK. The CDR3 consists of 13 residues. CDR3 amino acids: CASSQGLAVEQFF.

The J gene is TRBJ2-5, the V gene TRBV10-3. CDR3 length: 15 residues. The germline V gene has CDR1 ENHRY and CDR2 SYGVKD. CDR3 amino acids: CAISGGGRDQETQYF.

The chain couples TRBV5-1 to TRBJ2-7. The CDR3 spans 13 residues. Per the germline V gene, CDR1 is SGHRS and CDR2 is YFSETQ. CDR3 amino acids: CASSIGDSYEQYF.

V is TRBV18 and J is TRBJ1-3. This CDR3 is 13 amino acids long. The germline V gene has CDR1 KGHSH and CDR2 LQKENI. CDR3 amino acids: CASSPQEGNTIYF.

The chain employs TRBV20-1 and TRBJ2-7; TCRdb calls TRBD2, which cannot be checked without DNA. Germline CDR1 and CDR2: DFQATT and SNEGSKA (reference sequence). CDR3 length: 16 residues. The CDR3 protein is CSARDVGLAGVYEQYF.

The V and J genes are TRBV7-7 and TRBJ1-6; TCRdb indicates TRBD1, and absent DNA this call remains unverified. The CDR3 loop spans 15 amino acids. CDR1 is SSHAT and CDR2 is FNYEAQ in the germline V gene (reference sequence). The CDR3 sequence is CASSFTGGDSSPLHF.

This chain links TRBV10-3 with TRBJ2-5. The CDR3 extends over 13 amino acids. Germline V lookup: CDR1 ENHRY, CDR2 SYGVKD. CDR3 residues: CAISERSRETQYF.

The chain is built from TRBV24-1 and TRBJ2-1; TCRdb names TRBD1, which stays unverified in the absence of DNA. The CDR3 is made up of 16 amino acids. Germline V CDR1 and CDR2: KGHDR, SFDVKD. The CDR3 spells CATSDPNKRRTNEQFF.

This chain uses TRBV7-2 with TRBJ1-4; TCRdb designates TRBD1, a call that cannot be tested without DNA. The CDR3 covers 13 residues. Germline V gene data show CDR1 as SGHTA and CDR2 as FQGNSA. The CDR3 region is CASSGGGTEKLFF.

This chain connects TRBV7-2 to TRBJ2-3; TCRdb proposes TRBD2, but this gene call is untestable without DNA. In germline, CDR1 is SGHTA, CDR2 FQGNSA. The CDR3 sequence is 15 residues long. CDR3: CASSLASGSADTQYF. The whole variable domain, remainder taken from reference TRBV7-2 and TRBJ2-3, is GAGVSQSPSNKVTEKGKDVELRCDPISGHTALYWYRQSLGQGLEFLIYFQGNSAPDKSGLPSDRFSAERTGGSVSTLTIQRTQQEDSAVYLCASSLASGSADTQYFGPGTRLTVL.

This rearrangement joins TRBV25-1 to TRBJ2-1; the TCRdb D gene call, TRBD1, has no DNA to confirm it. Germline V lookup: CDR1 MGHDK, CDR2 SYGVNS. The CDR3 consists of 12 residues. CDR3 amino acids: CASSAGGDEQFF.

The chain is built from TRBV6-1 and TRBJ2-1. The CDR3 loop spans 16 amino acids. Germline assignment: CDR1 MNHNS and CDR2 SASEGT. CDR3 loop: CASSVSLLSSYNEQFF.

This rearrangement joins TRBV3-1 to TRBJ2-3; TCRdb's assignment of TRBD2 cannot be checked, as there is no DNA. The germline V gene encodes CDR1 LGHDT and CDR2 YNNKEL (reference sequence). CDR3 size: 17 residues. This CDR3 is CASSRRGTRSSTDTQYF.